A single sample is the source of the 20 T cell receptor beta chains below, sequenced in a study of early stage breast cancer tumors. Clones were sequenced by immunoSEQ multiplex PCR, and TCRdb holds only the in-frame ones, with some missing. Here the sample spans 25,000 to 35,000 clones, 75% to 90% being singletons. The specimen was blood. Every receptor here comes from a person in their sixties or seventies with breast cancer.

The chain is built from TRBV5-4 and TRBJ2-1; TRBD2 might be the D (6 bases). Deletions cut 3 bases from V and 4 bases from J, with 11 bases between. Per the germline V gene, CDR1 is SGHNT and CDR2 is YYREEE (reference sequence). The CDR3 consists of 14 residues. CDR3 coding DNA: TGTGCCAGCAGCTGGACGGGGGAATACAATGAGCAGTTCTTC. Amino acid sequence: CASSWTGEYNEQFF. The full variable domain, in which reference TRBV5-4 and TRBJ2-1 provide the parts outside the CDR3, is ETGVTQSPTHLIKTRGQQVTLRCSSQSGHNTVSWYQQALGQGPQFIFQYYREEENGRGNFPPRFSGLQFPNYSSELNVNALELDDSALYLCASSWTGEYNEQFFGPGTRLTVL.

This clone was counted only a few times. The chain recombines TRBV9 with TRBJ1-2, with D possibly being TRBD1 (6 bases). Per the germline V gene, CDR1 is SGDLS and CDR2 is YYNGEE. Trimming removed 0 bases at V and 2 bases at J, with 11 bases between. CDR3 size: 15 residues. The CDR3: CASSVAAQGNYGYTF. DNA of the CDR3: TGTGCCAGCAGCGTAGCCGCACAGGGAAACTATGGCTACACCTTC.

The CDR3 sequence: CASSAGPTDTQYF. CDR3 DNA: TGCGCCAGCTCTGCGGGACCCACAGATACGCAGTATTTT. This chain joins TRBV10-1 and TRBJ2-3; D may be TRBD2 (6 bases). Trimming left V 8 bases short and J 2 bases short, with 11 bases between. CDR1 and CDR2 from the germline V gene are WNHNN and SYGVQD (reference sequence). CDR3 size: 13 residues.

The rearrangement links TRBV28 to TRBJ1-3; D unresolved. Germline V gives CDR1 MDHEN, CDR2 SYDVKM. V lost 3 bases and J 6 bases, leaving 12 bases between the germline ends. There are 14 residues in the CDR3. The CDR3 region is CASSFSVLVNTIYF. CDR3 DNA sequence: TGTGCCAGCAGTTTCTCAGTCCTTGTAAACACCATATATTTT.

CDR3 nucleotides: TGTGCCAGCAGCTTTAGTGCCGGTCAGCCCCAGCATTTT. Translating it yields CASSFSAGQPQHF. The V call is TRBV7-2, the J call TRBJ1-5; D not resolved. Trimming took off 3 bases at V and 6 bases at J, with 9 bases between the two ends. The CDR3 is 13 amino acids. Germline V gives CDR1 SGHTA, CDR2 FQGNSA.

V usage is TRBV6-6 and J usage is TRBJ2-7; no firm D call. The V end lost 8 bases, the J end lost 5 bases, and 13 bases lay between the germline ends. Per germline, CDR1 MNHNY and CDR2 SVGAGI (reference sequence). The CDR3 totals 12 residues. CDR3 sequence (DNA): TGTGCCAGCGATGGTTCGGAGAACGAGCAGTACTTC. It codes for CASDGSENEQYF.

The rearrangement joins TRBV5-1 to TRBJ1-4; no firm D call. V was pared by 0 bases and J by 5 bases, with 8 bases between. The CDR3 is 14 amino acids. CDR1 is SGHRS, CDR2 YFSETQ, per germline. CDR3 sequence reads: CASSLDTRNEKLFF. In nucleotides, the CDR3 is TGCGCCAGCAGCTTGGATACCCGGAATGAAAAACTGTTTTTT.

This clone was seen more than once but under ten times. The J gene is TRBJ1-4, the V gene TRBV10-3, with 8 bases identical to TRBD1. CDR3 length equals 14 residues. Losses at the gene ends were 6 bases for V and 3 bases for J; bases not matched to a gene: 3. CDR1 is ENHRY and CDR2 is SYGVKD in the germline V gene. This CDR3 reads CAIRQDRANEKLFF. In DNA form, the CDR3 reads TGTGCCATCAGGCAGGACAGGGCTAATGAAAAACTGTTTTTT.

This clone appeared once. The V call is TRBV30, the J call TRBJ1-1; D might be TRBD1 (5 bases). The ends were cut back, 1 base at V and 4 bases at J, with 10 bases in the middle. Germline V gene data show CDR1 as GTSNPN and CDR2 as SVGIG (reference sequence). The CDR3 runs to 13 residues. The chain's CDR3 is CAWSDPRVTEAFF. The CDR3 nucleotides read TGTGCCTGGAGTGACCCCAGGGTCACTGAAGCTTTCTTT.

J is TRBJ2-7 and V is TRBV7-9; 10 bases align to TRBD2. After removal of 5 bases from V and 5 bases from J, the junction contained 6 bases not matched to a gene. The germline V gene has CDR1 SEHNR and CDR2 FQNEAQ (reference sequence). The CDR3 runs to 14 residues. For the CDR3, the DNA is TGTGCCAGCAGCCCCCTTGGGACTAGCGACGAGCAGTACTTC. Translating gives CASSPLGTSDEQYF.

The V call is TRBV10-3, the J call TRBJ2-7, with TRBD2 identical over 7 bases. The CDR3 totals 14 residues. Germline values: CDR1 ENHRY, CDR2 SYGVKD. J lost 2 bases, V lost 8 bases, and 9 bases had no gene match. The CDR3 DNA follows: TGTGCCATCCGACCCGGACTAGACGCCTACGAGCAGTACTTC. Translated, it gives CAIRPGLDAYEQYF.

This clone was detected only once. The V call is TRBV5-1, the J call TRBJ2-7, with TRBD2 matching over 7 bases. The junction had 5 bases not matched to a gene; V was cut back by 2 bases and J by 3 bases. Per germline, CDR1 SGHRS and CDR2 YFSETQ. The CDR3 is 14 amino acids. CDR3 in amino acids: CASSFEGEGYEQYF. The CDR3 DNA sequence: TGCGCCAGCAGCTTTGAAGGGGAGGGCTACGAGCAGTACTTC.

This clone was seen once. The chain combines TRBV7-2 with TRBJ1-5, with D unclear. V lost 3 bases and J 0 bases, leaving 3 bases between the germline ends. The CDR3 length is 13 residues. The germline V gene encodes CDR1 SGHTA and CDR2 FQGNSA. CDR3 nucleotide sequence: TGTGCCAGCAGCTTTAATAGCAATCAGCCCCAGCATTTT. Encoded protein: CASSFNSNQPQHF.

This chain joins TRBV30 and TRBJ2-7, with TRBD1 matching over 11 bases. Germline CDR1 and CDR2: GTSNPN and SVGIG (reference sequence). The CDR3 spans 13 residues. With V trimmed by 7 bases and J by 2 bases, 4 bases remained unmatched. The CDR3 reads CASGQGVAYEQYF. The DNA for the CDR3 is TGTGCCTCGGGACAGGGGGTTGCCTACGAGCAGTACTTC.

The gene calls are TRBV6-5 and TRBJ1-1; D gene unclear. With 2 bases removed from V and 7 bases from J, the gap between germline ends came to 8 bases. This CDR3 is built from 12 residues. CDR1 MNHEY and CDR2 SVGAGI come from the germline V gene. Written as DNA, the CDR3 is TGTGCCAGCAGTTACGTTAGCTTTGAAGCTTTCTTT. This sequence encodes CASSYVSFEAFF.

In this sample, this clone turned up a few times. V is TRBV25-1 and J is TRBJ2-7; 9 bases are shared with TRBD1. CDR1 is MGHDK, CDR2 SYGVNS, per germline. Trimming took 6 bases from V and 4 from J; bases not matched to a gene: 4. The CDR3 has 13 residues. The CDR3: CASSHRGQYEQYF. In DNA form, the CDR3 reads TGTGCCAGCAGCCACAGGGGGCAATACGAGCAGTACTTC.

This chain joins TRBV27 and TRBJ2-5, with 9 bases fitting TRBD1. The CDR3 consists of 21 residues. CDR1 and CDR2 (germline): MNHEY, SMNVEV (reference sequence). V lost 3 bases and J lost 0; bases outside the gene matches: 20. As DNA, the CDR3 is TGTGCCAGCAGTTTTTGCCCATTCCGGGACAGGGAGGTTGCAGACCAAGAGACCCAGTACTTC. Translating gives CASSFCPFRDREVADQETQYF.

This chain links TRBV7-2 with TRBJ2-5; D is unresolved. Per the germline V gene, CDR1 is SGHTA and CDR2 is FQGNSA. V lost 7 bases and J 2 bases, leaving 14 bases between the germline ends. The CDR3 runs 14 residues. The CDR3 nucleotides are TGTGCCAGCACCATGAACTCCGGTCAAGAGACCCAGTACTTC. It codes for CASTMNSGQETQYF.

The CDR3 DNA is TGTGCCAGCTCAGCAGGGACAGAGACTGAAGCTTTCTTT. Translated: CASSAGTETEAFF. The V gene is TRBV18, the J gene TRBJ1-1, with 7 bases lining up with TRBD1. Germline trimming cut 5 bases from V and 5 bases from J; bases unmatched to any gene: 5. Germline V lookup: CDR1 KGHSH, CDR2 LQKENI. CDR3 length: 13 amino acids.

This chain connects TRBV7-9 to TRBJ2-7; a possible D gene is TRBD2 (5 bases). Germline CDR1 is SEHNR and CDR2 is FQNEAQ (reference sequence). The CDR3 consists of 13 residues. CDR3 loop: CASSFAQEGTPGV. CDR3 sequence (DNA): TGTGCCAGCAGCTTCGCCCAAGAGGGAACCCCTGGGGTC.